This paragraph covers one T cell receptor beta chain sequence. Other DNA sequences in this sample translate to the same CDR3. This sample is part of a study of blood T cell repertoires in COVID-19. Turning to the study itself: T cells, B-cell-depleted T cells, or PBMCs provided the cDNA or gDNA that served as material.

Method: immunoSEQ multiplex PCR; TCRdb's copy keeps in-frame clones and lacks some. This table has 150,000 or so clones, roughly nine tenths appearing once. Enrollment of patients from Seattle took place during active infection, with longitudinal follow-up. CDR3 size: 13 residues. J gave up 4 bases and V 2 bases, and 2 bases lay outside the gene matches. Per the germline V gene, CDR1 is MDHEN and CDR2 is SYDVKM. The TCR comes from a man between 18 and 29 years old with COVID-19, enrolled during active disease. Source material: peripheral blood. The chain couples TRBV28 to TRBJ2-7, with 7 bases that match TRBD2. CDR3: CASSLLAVYEQYF. The DNA for the CDR3 is TGTGCCAGCAGTTTACTAGCGGTGTACGAGCAGTACTTC.